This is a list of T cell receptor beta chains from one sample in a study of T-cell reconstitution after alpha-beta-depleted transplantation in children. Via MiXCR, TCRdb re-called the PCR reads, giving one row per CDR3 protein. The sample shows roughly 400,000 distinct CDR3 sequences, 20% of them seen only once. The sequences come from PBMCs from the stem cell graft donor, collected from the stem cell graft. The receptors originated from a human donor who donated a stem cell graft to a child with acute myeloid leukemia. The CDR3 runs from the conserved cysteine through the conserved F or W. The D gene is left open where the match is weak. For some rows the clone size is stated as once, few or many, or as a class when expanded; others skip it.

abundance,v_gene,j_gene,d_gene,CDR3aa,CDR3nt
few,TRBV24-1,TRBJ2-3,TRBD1,CATSETRDRGTTDTQYF,TGTGCCACCAGTGAAACCCGGGACAGGGGTACTACAGATACGCAGTATTTT
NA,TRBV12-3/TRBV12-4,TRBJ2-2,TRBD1,CASSLGQGLGELFF,TGTGCCAGCAGTTTGGGACAGGGGTTAGGGGAGCTGTTTTTT
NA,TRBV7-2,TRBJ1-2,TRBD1,CASSLSQGASYGYTF,TGTGCCAGCAGCTTATCACAGGGGGCGTCCTATGGCTACACCTTC
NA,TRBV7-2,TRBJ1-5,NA,CASSPPSGQGNQPQHF,TGTGCCAGCAGCCCTCCCTCGGGGCAGGGCAATCAGCCCCAGCATTTT
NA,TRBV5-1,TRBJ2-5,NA,CASSPSVLETQYF,TGCGCCAGCAGCCCCAGTGTTTTGGAGACCCAGTACTTC
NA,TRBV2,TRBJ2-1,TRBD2,CALEREGLNEQFF,TGTGCCCTTGAACGGGAGGGCCTCAATGAGCAGTTCTTC
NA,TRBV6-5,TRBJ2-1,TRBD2,CASSYNVLAGNNEQFF,TGTGCCAGCAGTTACAACGTGCTAGCGGGAAACAATGAGCAGTTCTTC
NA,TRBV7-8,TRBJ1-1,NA,CASSLNGGNTEAFF,TGTGCCAGCAGCTTAAATGGGGGGAACACTGAAGCTTTCTTT
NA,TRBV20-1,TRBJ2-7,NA,CSAWSGTNNYEQYF,TGCAGTGCTTGGTCAGGGACAAACAACTACGAGCAGTACTTC
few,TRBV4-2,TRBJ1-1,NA,CASSQGGESWGAFF,TGTGCCAGCAGCCAAGGAGGGGAATCCTGGGGAGCTTTCTTT
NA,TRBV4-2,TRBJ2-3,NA,CASSQDLVYRTDTQYF,TGTGCCAGCAGCCAAGATCTAGTCTACCGCACAGATACGCAGTATTTT
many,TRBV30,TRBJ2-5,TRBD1,CAWRAGTGGMKTQYF,TGTGCCTGGAGGGCCGGGACAGGGGGCATGAAGACCCAGTACTTC
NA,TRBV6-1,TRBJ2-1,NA,CASRGPLFRNEQFF,TGTGCCAGCAGAGGACCCCTTTTTAGGAATGAGCAGTTCTTC
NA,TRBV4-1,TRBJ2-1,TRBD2,CASSPGRWSGNHNEQFF,TGCGCCAGCAGTCCCGGGAGATGGAGCGGGAATCACAATGAGCAGTTCTTC
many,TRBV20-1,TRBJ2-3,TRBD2,CSARDVAGGVDTQYF,TGCAGTGCTAGAGATGTAGCGGGAGGGGTAGATACGCAGTATTTT
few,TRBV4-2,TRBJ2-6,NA,CASSQDRYNSGANVLTF,TGTGCCAGCAGCCAAGATAGGTACAACTCTGGGGCCAACGTCCTGACTTTC
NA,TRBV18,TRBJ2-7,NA,CASSRNTRVASYEQYF,TGTGCCAGCTCACGAAATACTCGGGTCGCATCCTACGAGCAGTACTTC
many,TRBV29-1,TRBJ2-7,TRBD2,CSAETSGSSSEQYF,TGCAGCGCCGAGACTAGCGGGTCTAGTAGCGAGCAGTACTTC
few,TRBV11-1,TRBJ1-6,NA,CASSLGRTANYNSPLHF,TGTGCCAGCAGCTTAGGAAGGACAGCAAACTATAATTCACCCCTCCACTTT
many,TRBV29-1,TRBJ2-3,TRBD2,CSAKAGTSTDTQYF,TGCAGCGCGAAAGCGGGAACTTCAACAGATACGCAGTATTTT
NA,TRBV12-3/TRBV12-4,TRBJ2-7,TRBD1,CASTPTGKRGNEQYF,TGTGCCAGCACCCCGACAGGGAAACGCGGAAACGAGCAGTACTTC
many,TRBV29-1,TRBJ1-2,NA,CSALEGGDGYTF,TGCAGCGCCCTAGAGGGGGGCGACGGCTACACCTTC
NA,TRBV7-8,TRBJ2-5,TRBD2,CASSPGLAGGLETQYF,TGTGCCAGCAGCCCGGGACTAGCGGGAGGTCTAGAGACCCAGTACTTC
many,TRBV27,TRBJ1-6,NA,CASSLQSSPLHF,TGTGCCAGCAGTTTACAGAGTTCACCCCTCCACTTT
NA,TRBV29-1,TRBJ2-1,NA,CSVEERLSYNEQFF,TGCAGCGTTGAGGAGCGCCTCTCCTACAATGAGCAGTTCTTC
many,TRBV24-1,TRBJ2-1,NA,CATSAAGEQFF,TGTGCCACCTCCGCCGCCGGGGAGCAGTTCTTC
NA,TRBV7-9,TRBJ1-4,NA,CASGKETVTNEKLFF,TGTGCCAGCGGAAAGGAGACGGTTACTAATGAAAAACTGTTTTTT
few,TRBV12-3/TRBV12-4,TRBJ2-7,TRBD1,CASSWGQLEQYF,TGTGCCAGCAGTTGGGGACAGCTCGAGCAGTACTTC
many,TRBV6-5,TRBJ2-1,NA,CASSRATGYNEQFF,TGTGCCAGCAGCCGGGCCACAGGGTACAATGAGCAGTTCTTC
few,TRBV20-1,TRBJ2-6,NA,CSARDLGAGGANVLTF,TGCAGTGCTAGAGATCTAGGCGCGGGGGGGGCCAACGTCCTGACTTTC
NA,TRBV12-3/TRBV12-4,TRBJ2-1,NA,CASTTNLAEQFF,TGTGCCAGCACGACGAATTTAGCTGAGCAGTTCTTC
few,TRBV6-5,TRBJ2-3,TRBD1,CASSYGIRQGDTQYF,TGTGCCAGCAGTTACGGGATAAGACAGGGAGATACGCAGTATTTT
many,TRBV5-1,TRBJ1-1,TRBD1,CASMTGRNTEAFF,TGCGCCAGCATGACAGGGAGGAACACTGAAGCTTTCTTT
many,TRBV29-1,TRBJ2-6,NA,CSVGRESNVLTF,TGCAGCGTCGGCAGGGAGTCCAACGTCCTGACTTTC
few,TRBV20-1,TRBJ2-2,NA,CSARLARKEVRGNTGELFF,TGCAGTGCTAGACTCGCCCGTAAGGAGGTCAGGGGAAACACCGGGGAGCTGTTTTTT
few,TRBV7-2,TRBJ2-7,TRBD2,CASSLVASGTVLEQYF,TGTGCCAGCAGCTTAGTGGCTAGCGGGACAGTCCTCGAGCAGTACTTC
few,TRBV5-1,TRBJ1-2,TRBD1,CASSRTGTDNYGYTF,TGCGCCAGCAGCCGGACCGGGACAGACAACTATGGCTACACCTTC
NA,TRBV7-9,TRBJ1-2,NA,CASSLSASSYGYTF,TGTGCCAGCAGCTTAAGCGCCAGCTCCTATGGCTACACCTTC
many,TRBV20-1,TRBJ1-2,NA,CSASRGRGYTF,TGCAGTGCTAGTCGGGGCAGAGGCTACACCTTC
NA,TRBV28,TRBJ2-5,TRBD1,CASSSVDRGAHQETQYF,TGTGCCAGCAGTTCCGTCGACAGGGGGGCACACCAAGAGACCCAGTACTTC
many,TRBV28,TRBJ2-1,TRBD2,CASRGAGNYNEQFF,TGTGCCAGCAGGGGAGCGGGAAACTACAATGAGCAGTTCTTC
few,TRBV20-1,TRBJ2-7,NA,CSARVGGVLIYEQYF,TGCAGTGCTAGAGTTGGGGGAGTTCTTATCTACGAGCAGTACTTC
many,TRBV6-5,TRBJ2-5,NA,CASRTGEGETQYF,TGTGCCAGCAGGACAGGGGAGGGAGAGACCCAGTACTTC
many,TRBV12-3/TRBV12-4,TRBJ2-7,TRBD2,CASSPSGRNEQYF,TGTGCCAGCAGTCCAAGCGGGAGAAACGAGCAGTACTTC
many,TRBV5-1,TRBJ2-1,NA,CASSLGDPYNEQFF,TGCGCCAGCAGCTTGGGGGACCCCTACAATGAGCAGTTCTTC
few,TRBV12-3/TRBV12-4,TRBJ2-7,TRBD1,CASSYRQGLLYEQYF,TGTGCCAGCAGTTACAGACAGGGCTTGCTCTACGAGCAGTACTTC
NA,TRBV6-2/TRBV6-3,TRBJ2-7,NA,CASSYFDSGYEQYF,TGTGCCAGCAGTTACTTTGATAGTGGCTACGAGCAGTACTTC
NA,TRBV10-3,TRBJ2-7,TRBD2,CAISEVLADLSYEQYF,TGTGCCATCAGTGAGGTACTAGCGGATCTCTCCTACGAGCAGTACTTC
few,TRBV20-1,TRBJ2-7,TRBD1,CSARAGQGLTYEQYF,TGCAGTGCTAGAGCCGGACAGGGCCTAACTTACGAGCAGTACTTC